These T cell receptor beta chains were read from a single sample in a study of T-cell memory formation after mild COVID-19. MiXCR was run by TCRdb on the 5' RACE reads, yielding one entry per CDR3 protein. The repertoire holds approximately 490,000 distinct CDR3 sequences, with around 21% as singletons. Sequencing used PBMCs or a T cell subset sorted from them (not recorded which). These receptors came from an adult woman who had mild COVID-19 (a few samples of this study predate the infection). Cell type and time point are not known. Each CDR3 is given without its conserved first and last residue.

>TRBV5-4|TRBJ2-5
ASSTIGKTQY
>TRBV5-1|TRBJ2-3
ASNPGQGSTDTQY
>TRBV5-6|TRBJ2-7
ASSDKTSYEQY
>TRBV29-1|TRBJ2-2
SVAGRTGELF
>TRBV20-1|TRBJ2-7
SVGGPSEQY
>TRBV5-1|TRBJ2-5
ASSPGVQDQETQY
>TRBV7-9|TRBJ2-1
ASSFPGGDVSYNEQF
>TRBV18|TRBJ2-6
ASSRRTGGYSGANVLT
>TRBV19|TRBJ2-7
ASSALQDSTYEQY
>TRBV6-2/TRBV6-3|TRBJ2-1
ASGTGDSYNEQF
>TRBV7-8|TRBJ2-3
ASSAARDRSRGTQY
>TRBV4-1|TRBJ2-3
ASSQSGGLTDTQY
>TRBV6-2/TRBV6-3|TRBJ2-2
ASRPGGFGELF
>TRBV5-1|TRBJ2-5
ASSSEDREQETQY
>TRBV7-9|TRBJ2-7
ASSLAGDTSYEQY
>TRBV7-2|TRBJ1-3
ASSSIRGQGAGNTIY
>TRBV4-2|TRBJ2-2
ASSQEGPKLTGELF
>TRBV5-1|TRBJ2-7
ASSKGQGGYEQY
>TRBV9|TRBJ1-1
ASSVAPGTMNTEAF
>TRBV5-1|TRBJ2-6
ASSLGQGDGANVLT